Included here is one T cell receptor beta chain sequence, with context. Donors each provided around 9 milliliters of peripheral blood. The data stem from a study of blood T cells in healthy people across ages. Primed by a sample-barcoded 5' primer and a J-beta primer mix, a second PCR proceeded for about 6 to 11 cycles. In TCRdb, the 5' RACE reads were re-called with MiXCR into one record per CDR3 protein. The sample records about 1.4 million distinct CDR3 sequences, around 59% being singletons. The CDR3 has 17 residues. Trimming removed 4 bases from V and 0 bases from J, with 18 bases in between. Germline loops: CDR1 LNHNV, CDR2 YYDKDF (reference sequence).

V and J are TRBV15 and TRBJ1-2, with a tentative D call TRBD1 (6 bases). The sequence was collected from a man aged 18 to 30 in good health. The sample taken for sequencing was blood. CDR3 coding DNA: TGTGCCACCAGCACCGGCGTAGGGGGATCGGCTAACTATGGCTACACCTTC. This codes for CATSTGVGGSANYGYTF.